The 20 T cell receptor beta chains below were found in one sample sequenced in a study of PD-1 blockade in classical Hodgkin lymphoma. TCRdb's table, derived via immunoSEQ multiplex PCR, lists solely in-frame clones and lacks some. The data show 45,000 to 55,000 clones, with about 85% seen just once and about 16% held by the top ten. Every single patient, without exception, relapsed after autologous stem cell transplantation, and brentuximab vedotin exposure varied. The sample in question was peripheral blood mononuclear cells (PBMCs), obtained at baseline. The receptor source for this set is a human donor with classical Hodgkin lymphoma.

The chain links TRBV27 to TRBJ2-1, with 7 nucleotides matching TRBD1. Germline CDR1 and CDR2: MNHEY and SMNVEV (reference sequence). The CDR3 extends over 16 amino acids. Trimming at V came to 0 bases and at J to 12 bases, leaving 14 bases not matched to a gene. CDR3 nucleotides: TGTGCCAGCAGTTTATCGACACCGGACAGGATTGACACGCAGTTCTTC. This gives the protein CASSLSTPDRIDTQFF.

This clone was seen a single time. This chain connects TRBV21-1 to TRBJ2-7; TRBD2, the D gene given by the table, was not confirmed from the DNA. TRBV21-1 is deemed a pseudogene. The CDR3 contains 16 residues. The CDR3 bases are TGTGCCAGCAGCAATGGGACTAGCGGGCCCTTGGGCGAGCAGTACTTC. Its protein is CASSNGTSGPLGEQYF.

The CDR3 reads CASSLGLPSYNEQFF. In nucleotides, the CDR3 is TGTGCCAGCAGCTTGGGACTTCCCTCCTACAATGAGCAGTTCTTC. The V call is TRBV5-4, the J call TRBJ2-1, with unresolved D. V gave up 0 bases and J gave up 0 bases, with 7 bases separating them. Germline-derived CDR1 and CDR2 are SGHNT and YYREEE (reference sequence). This CDR3 is built from 15 residues.

The chain uses TRBV11-3 and TRBJ2-1, with 12 bases identical to TRBD2. CDR1 and CDR2 (germline): SGHNT, YENEEA. V shed 3 bases, J shed 9 bases, and the junction held 18 bases outside the gene matches. The CDR3 has 19 residues. CDR3: CASSFVARLAGVSDGEQFF. Here the CDR3 DNA reads TGTGCCAGCAGCTTTGTAGCGAGACTAGCGGGAGTTTCGGATGGTGAGCAGTTCTTC.

In this sample, this clone turned up once. J is TRBJ1-1 and V is TRBV7-2; unclear D gene. The V gene's germline CDR1 is SGHTA and CDR2 FQGNSA. V was cut by 4 bases and J by 6 bases, with 12 bases left in between. This CDR3 comprises 13 residues. The CDR3 sequence: CASSSYLEAEAFF. Written as DNA, the CDR3 is TGTGCCAGCAGCTCTTACCTGGAGGCTGAAGCTTTCTTT.

This chain links TRBV5-6 with TRBJ2-3; D is unclear. The CDR3 covers 13 residues. CDR1 and CDR2 (germline): SGHDT, YYEEEE. Trimming removed 1 base from V and 2 bases from J, with 5 bases in between. The CDR3 sequence: CASSLSDTDTQYF. DNA for the CDR3: TGTGCCAGCAGCTTGTCAGACACAGATACGCAGTATTTT.

This clone was observed once. This chain's CDR3 is CASRTGTGGGGYTF. In DNA form, the CDR3 reads TGCGCCAGCAGGACCGGGACAGGGGGCGGGGGCTACACCTTC. The V call is TRBV4-1, the J call TRBJ1-2, with 12 positions matching TRBD1. Germline V CDR1 and CDR2: MGHRA, YSYEKL. J gave up 8 bases and V 6 bases, and 7 bases lay outside the gene matches. The CDR3 has 14 amino acids.

This chain's CDR3 is CASSPGRTSGYNEQFF. DNA of the CDR3: TGCGCCAGCAGCCCCGGGAGGACTAGCGGTTACAATGAGCAGTTCTTC. The chain links TRBV5-1 to TRBJ2-1; TRBD2 matches at 10 bases. J gave up 4 bases and V 4 bases, and 8 bases lay outside the gene matches. Germline-derived CDR1 and CDR2 are SGHRS and YFSETQ. This CDR3 has 16 amino acids.

The chain is built from TRBV15 and TRBJ2-4; 9 bases fit TRBD1. This CDR3 has 14 residues. CDR1 is LNHNV and CDR2 is YYDKDF in the germline V gene (reference sequence). The trim removed 3 bases at V and 6 bases at J, leaving 3 bases unmatched. The CDR3 loop is CATSRGQGPNIQYF. CDR3 DNA sequence: TGTGCCACCAGCAGGGGACAGGGTCCAAACATTCAGTACTTC.

This clone was seen more than once but under ten times. The chain carries TRBV30 and TRBJ1-1; D remains ambiguous. The germline CDR1 and CDR2 sequences are GTSNPN and SVGIG (reference sequence). The CDR3 length is 13 residues. V was shortened by 1 base and J by 2 bases, with 8 bases between the two germline ends. Here the CDR3 reads CAWSGQANTEAFF. The CDR3 DNA follows: TGTGCCTGGAGTGGGCAGGCCAACACTGAAGCTTTCTTT.

This clone was picked up a small number of times. The same CDR3 also results from other DNA sequences found in this sample. This chain links TRBV2 with TRBJ1-2, with unresolved D. V gave up 2 bases and J gave up 2 bases, with 0 bases separating them. The length of the CDR3 is 11 residues. Germline V gene lookup returns CDR1 SNHLY and CDR2 FYNNEI. CDR3 nucleotide sequence: TGTGCCAGCAGTGAAAACTATGGCTACACCTTC. Protein product: CASSENYGYTF.

The chain combines TRBV4-3 with TRBJ1-3; TRBD1 might be the D (5 bases). V lost 4 bases to trimming and J lost 0 bases, with 10 bases between them. CDR3 length: 15 residues. The germline CDR1 and CDR2 sequences are LGHNA and YSLEER. CDR3 DNA sequence: TGCGCCAGCAGCCCGGAGGGGACCTCTGGAAACACCATATATTTT. Translated, it gives CASSPEGTSGNTIYF.

The J gene is TRBJ1-3, the V gene TRBV6-5; D perhaps matches TRBD1 (6 bases). This CDR3 has 15 amino acids. V dropped 6 bases and J dropped 4 bases, with 16 bases sitting between them. CDR1 and CDR2 from the germline V gene are MNHEY and SVGAGI. CDR3 region: CASSLKGGVGNTIYF. The CDR3 DNA reads TGTGCCAGCAGCCTAAAGGGGGGTGTCGGAAACACCATATATTTT.

This clone was seen only a few times. The V and J genes are TRBV30 and TRBJ2-3, with D possibly matching TRBD2 (5 bases). This CDR3 has 13 residues. The germline gives CDR1 GTSNPN, CDR2 SVGIG (reference sequence). V shed 4 bases and J shed 5 bases, with 13 bases lying between them. CDR3 residues: CAWTAASRDTQYF. The CDR3 region has the DNA TGTGCCTGGACGGCCGCTAGCCGAGATACGCAGTATTTT.

This chain uses TRBV19 with TRBJ2-6; D perhaps matches TRBD2 (5 bases). Germline CDR1 LNHDA, CDR2 SQIVND (reference sequence). This CDR3 is built from 17 residues. The germline V and J ends were trimmed by 7 bases and 0 bases, with 16 bases remaining between them. Here the CDR3 reads CASTSGYLGSGANVLTF. As DNA, the CDR3 is TGTGCCAGTACCTCGGGGTACCTGGGCTCTGGGGCCAACGTCCTGACTTTC.

The rearrangement joins TRBV5-1 to TRBJ2-7, with D perhaps TRBD2 (6 bases). CDR1 is SGHRS and CDR2 is YFSETQ in the germline V gene. CDR3 size: 11 residues. Trimming removed 5 bases at V and 7 bases at J, with 10 bases between. CDR3 in amino acids: CASRREREQYF. The CDR3 DNA is TGCGCCAGCAGACGGGAGAGGGAGCAGTACTTC.

CDR3 residues: CASSFPGGTTEAFF. In nucleotides, the CDR3 is TGTGCCAGCAGCTTCCCGGGAGGGACCACTGAAGCTTTCTTT. J is TRBJ1-1 and V is TRBV7-2, with a weak D call TRBD1 (5 bases). V was pared by 3 bases and J by 4 bases, with 12 bases between. In germline, CDR1 is SGHTA, CDR2 FQGNSA. The CDR3 contains 14 residues.

V usage is TRBV5-1 and J usage is TRBJ2-3; either TRBD1 or TRBD2 may fit D (5 bases each). V lost 0 bases and J lost 1, with 15 bases in between. The CDR3 consists of 17 residues. Germline CDR1 SGHRS, CDR2 YFSETQ. The CDR3 loop reads CASSLAGALTGTDTQYF. The CDR3 region has the DNA TGCGCCAGCAGCTTGGCCGGGGCCCTCACTGGCACAGATACGCAGTATTTT.

This chain joins TRBV30 and TRBJ1-1; a weak D match, TRBD1 (5 bases). The CDR3 spans 13 residues. The ends were cut back, 5 bases at V and 1 base at J, with 11 bases in the middle. The germline V gene has CDR1 GTSNPN and CDR2 SVGIG (reference sequence). The CDR3 protein is CAWALGRNTEAFF. The CDR3, as DNA: TGTGCCTGGGCCCTGGGGCGGAACACTGAAGCTTTCTTT.

The chain has TRBV18 and TRBJ2-6, with D possibly being TRBD1 (6 bases). The length of the CDR3 is 15 residues. Germline V lookup: CDR1 KGHSH, CDR2 LQKENI. The V gene lost 3 bases and the J gene lost 0 bases, with 6 bases spanning the gap. In nucleotides, the CDR3 is TGTGCCAGCTCACCGACAGGCTCTGGGGCCAACGTCCTGACTTTC. This codes for CASSPTGSGANVLTF.